Sequencing of this T cell receptor beta chain was carried out in a study of control samples from healthy donors and cancer patients (dated by TCRdb to about 2020). The library was made by the immunoSEQ multiplex PCR assay. The source is immuneACCESS, and TCRdb retained only in-frame sequences with V and J called. Part of the clones is not carried over; for the studies checked, unresolved V genes explain less than half of this, and the remainder is unexplained. The sample has 150,000 to 200,000 clones on record, 70% to 90% of them singletons. Clones ranked in the top ten supply 12% of the sample. The CDR3 starts with the cysteine, ends with the phenylalanine, and has 17 residues. The entry retains the CDR3 DNA only, 51 bases that are in frame from base 1. CDR1 and CDR2 are drawn from the germline V gene (reference sequence): LNHNV, YYDKDF. V has 1 base trimmed and J has 3 bases trimmed; junction bases matching no gene number 11.

Concerning this clone: The clone's antigen remains unknown. No clone much larger than this one lies a single base away; base qualities are absent.

This TCR derives from a man aged 30-40 years in good health. The source material was blood. Here the chain combines TRBV15 and TRBJ2-7, with TRBD2 matching 8 junction bases. The CDR3 protein is CATSRGGAGGKRYEQYF. The DNA sequence is TGTGCCACCAGCAGAGGGGGTGCGGGGGGAAAACGCTACGAGCAGTACTTC.